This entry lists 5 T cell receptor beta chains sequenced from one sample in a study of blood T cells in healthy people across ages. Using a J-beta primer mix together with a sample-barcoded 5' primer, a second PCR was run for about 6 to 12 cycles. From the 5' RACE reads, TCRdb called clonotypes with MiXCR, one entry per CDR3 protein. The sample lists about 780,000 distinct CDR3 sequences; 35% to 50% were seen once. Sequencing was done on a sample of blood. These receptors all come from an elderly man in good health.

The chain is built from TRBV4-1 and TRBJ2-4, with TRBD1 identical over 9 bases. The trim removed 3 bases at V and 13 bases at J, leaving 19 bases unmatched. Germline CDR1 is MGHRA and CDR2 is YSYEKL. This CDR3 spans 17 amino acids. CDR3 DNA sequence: TGCGCCAGCAGCCATAAGAAGGGGGGACAGGGCCCACGTTTCCAGTACTTC. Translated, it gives CASSHKKGGQGPRFQYF.

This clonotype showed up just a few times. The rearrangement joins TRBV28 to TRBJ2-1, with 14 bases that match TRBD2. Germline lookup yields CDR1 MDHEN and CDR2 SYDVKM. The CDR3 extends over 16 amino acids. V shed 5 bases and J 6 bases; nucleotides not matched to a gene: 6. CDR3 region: CASSALTSGRGNEQFF. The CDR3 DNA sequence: TGTGCCAGCAGTGCCCTGACTAGCGGGAGGGGCAATGAGCAGTTCTTC.

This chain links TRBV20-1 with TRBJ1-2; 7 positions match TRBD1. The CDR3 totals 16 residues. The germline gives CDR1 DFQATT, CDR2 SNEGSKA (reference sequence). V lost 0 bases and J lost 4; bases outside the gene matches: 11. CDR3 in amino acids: CSARDPSYRDSYGYTF. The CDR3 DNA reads TGCAGTGCTAGAGATCCCAGTTACCGGGACAGCTATGGCTACACCTTC.

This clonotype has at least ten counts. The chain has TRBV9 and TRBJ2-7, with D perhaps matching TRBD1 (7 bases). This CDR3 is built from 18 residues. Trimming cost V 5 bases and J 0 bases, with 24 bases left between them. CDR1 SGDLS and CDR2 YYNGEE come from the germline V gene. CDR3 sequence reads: CASSPTGVLRGNSYEQYF. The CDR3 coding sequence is TGTGCCAGCAGTCCCACAGGGGTCCTCCGGGGGAACTCCTACGAGCAGTACTTC.

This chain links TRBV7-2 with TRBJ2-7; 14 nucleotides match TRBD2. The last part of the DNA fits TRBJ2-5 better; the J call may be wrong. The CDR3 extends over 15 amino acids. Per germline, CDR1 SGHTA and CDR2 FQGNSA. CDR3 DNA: TGTGCCAGCAGCTCTCGGACTAGCGGGAGGGAGACCCAGTACTTC. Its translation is CASSSRTSGRETQYF.